This TCR beta chain is from a study of OX40 agonist ivuxolimab in advanced cancers. In regard to this clone: Its antigen is not identified.

Findings and limits, study-wide: Antigen specificity was not determined for the expanded peripheral T cells.

The CDR3 runs 15 residues. CDR1 is SGDLS and CDR2 is YYNGEE in the germline V gene. V was cut by 4 bases and J by 0 bases, with 14 bases left in between. TCRdb keeps only in-frame clones here, not all; method: immunoSEQ multiplex PCR. Here the sample spans roughly 100,000 clones, 90% to 96% being singletons. This receptor was taken from an adult with an advanced solid tumor such as melanoma, head and neck, liver or kidney cancer. The sequences come from CD4+ or CD8+ T cells sorted from blood, collected in a trial of the OX40 agonist ivuxolimab. V is TRBV9 and J is TRBJ2-7; TRBD2 is a possible D gene (6 bases). CDR3 in amino acids: CASSLGAGSSYEQYF. DNA for the CDR3: TGTGCCAGCAGCTTAGGGGCGGGGAGCTCCTACGAGCAGTACTTC.